The 6 T cell receptor beta chains listed next were all sequenced from one sample in a study of T and B cells in COVID-19 patients. Blood genomic DNA input for TRB amplification was about 220-500 ng. BIOMED2 TRB-A/B primer pools were used in multiplex TRB PCR. MiXCR was run by TCRdb on the multiplex PCR reads, yielding one entry per CDR3 protein. Counted here are 18,000 or so distinct CDR3 sequences, 36% occurring once; the ten biggest clones make up more than 15%. Sample: blood. These receptors all stem from a human donor with active COVID-19.

The V call is TRBV20-1, the J call TRBJ2-3, with D unresolved. Germline CDR1 is DFQATT and CDR2 is SNEGSKA (reference sequence). Trimming took 3 bases from V and 6 from J, leaving 7 bases between them. This CDR3 comprises 11 residues. The CDR3 bases are TGCAGTGCTAGCGTTGGGGATACGCAGTATTTT. Its protein is CSASVGDTQYF.

The chain links TRBV12-3 or TRBV12-4 to TRBJ1-1, with D hard to call. The V end lost 6 bases, the J end lost 0 bases, and 11 bases lay between the germline ends. The CDR3 spans 14 residues. The CDR3 reads CASSSGVMNTEAFF. The CDR3 DNA reads as TGTGCCAGCAGCTCCGGTGTCATGAACACTGAAGCTTTCTTT.

The CDR3 is CASSSSGGAVAGELFF. The DNA for the CDR3 is TGTGCCAGCAGCTCGAGCGGGGGGGCGGTCGCCGGGGAGCTGTTTTTT. The chain combines TRBV7-2 with TRBJ2-2; 10 bases are shared with TRBD2. This CDR3 has 16 residues. Trimming cost V 4 bases and J 6 bases; bases outside gene matches: 8. CDR1 is SGHTA, CDR2 FQGNSA, per germline.

This clonotype was picked up a small number of times. In DNA, the CDR3 is TGTGCCAGCAGTGATTATACTAGCGGGGGGGGAACAGATACGCAGTATTTT. This translates into CASSDYTSGGGTDTQYF. The chain employs TRBV6-1 and TRBJ2-3; 13 bases agree with TRBD2. Germline assignment: CDR1 MNHNS and CDR2 SASEGT. J lost 3 bases, V lost 3 bases, and 6 bases had no gene match. CDR3 size: 17 residues.

This clonotype occurred a few times. The V and J genes are TRBV15 and TRBJ1-4; no firm D call. Between the trimmed V and J ends, which lost 3 bases and 7 bases, there was a span of 6 bases. From germline, CDR1 is LNHNV and CDR2 YYDKDF (reference sequence). The CDR3 contains 12 residues. In DNA form, the CDR3 reads TGTGCCACCAGCAGGGTTGGTGAAAAACTGTTTTTT. Amino acid sequence: CATSRVGEKLFF.

Within the sample, this clonotype is medium-sized. The chain links TRBV29-1 to TRBJ2-5; D possibly corresponds to TRBD1 (5 bases). V was trimmed by 1 base and J by 4 bases, leaving 13 bases between them. The germline CDR1 and CDR2 sequences are SQVTM and ANQGSEA. This CDR3 is 14 amino acids long. DNA for the CDR3: TGCAGCGTTGAAGGTCAAAGGGGCTTAGAGACCCAGTACTTC. Amino acids: CSVEGQRGLETQYF.